This T cell receptor (beta chain) was sequenced in a study of T-cell memory formation after mild COVID-19. V was clipped by 4 bases and J by 4 bases, with 19 bases between them. The CDR3 covers 16 residues. Per the germline V gene, CDR1 is SEHNR and CDR2 is FQNEAQ (reference sequence). TCRdb passed the 5' RACE reads through MiXCR, listing each CDR3 protein once. The sample lists some 310,000 distinct CDR3 sequences, roughly 20% occurring once. This clonotype occurred a few times. What was sequenced was PBMCs or a T cell subset sorted from them (not recorded which). V and J are TRBV7-9 and TRBJ1-2, with a weak D call TRBD1 (5 bases). The clonotype was recovered from a man aged 18-30 years who had mild COVID-19 (a few samples of this study predate the infection). Cell type and time point are not known. CDR3: CASSYVPGRDLYGYTF. CDR3 in DNA: TGTGCCAGCAGCTACGTACCTGGACGGGACCTCTATGGCTACACCTTC.